The 22 T cell receptor beta chains below all came from one sample that was sequenced in a study of Graves' ophthalmopathy and Graves' hyperthyroidism. Transcripts of RNA were the source for amplifying TCR beta CDR3 regions. First-round RT-PCR with HTBI primers preceded a second-round multiplex PCR. One entry per CDR3 protein results from TCRdb running MiXCR on the multiplex PCR reads. The profile shows around 400,000 distinct CDR3 sequences, 21% of them singletons. The sample taken for sequencing was peripheral blood. Receptors originate from a woman aged 18 to 35 with stable Graves' hyperthyroidism.

The J gene is TRBJ2-7, the V gene TRBV6-1; 7 positions agree with TRBD2. The CDR3 extends over 13 amino acids. V was clipped by 5 bases and J by 5 bases; unmatched bases: 6. From germline, CDR1 is MNHNS and CDR2 SASEGT. This CDR3 is CASSKRGGDEQYF. The CDR3 region has the DNA TGTGCCAGCAGTAAGCGGGGCGGGGACGAGCAGTACTTC.

This clonotype was recorded at least ten times. The V gene is TRBV9, the J gene TRBJ2-7, with TRBD2 matching over 10 bases. The V gene end was trimmed by 0 bases and the J gene end by 4 bases; junction bases not matched to a gene: 4. This CDR3 region has 15 residues. Germline lookup yields CDR1 SGDLS and CDR2 YYNGEE. The chain's CDR3 is CASSVGASGRYEQYF. In DNA, the CDR3 is TGTGCCAGCAGCGTAGGTGCTAGCGGGAGATACGAGCAGTACTTC.

The rearrangement links TRBV4-1 to TRBJ1-5; 8 bases are a match to TRBD1. Losses at the gene ends were 2 bases for V and 3 bases for J; bases not matched to a gene: 3. Germline lookup yields CDR1 MGHRA and CDR2 YSYEKL. This CDR3 comprises 15 residues. The CDR3 reads CASSQWTGPNQPQHF. The CDR3 coding sequence is TGCGCCAGCAGCCAATGGACAGGGCCCAATCAGCCCCAGCATTTT.

This clonotype was seen ten or more times. The gene calls are TRBV6-5 and TRBJ1-6, with TRBD1 identical over 8 bases. V lost 6 bases to trimming and J lost 11 bases; unmatched junction nucleotides: 12. The CDR3 length is 15 residues. The germline CDR1 and CDR2 sequences are MNHEY and SVGAGI. CDR3 bases: TGTGCCAGCAGGAGGGGACAGGCCCGGCAAGCACCCCTCCACTTT. Translating it yields CASRRGQARQAPLHF.

In this sample, this clonotype turned up many times. The rearrangement uses TRBV29-1 and TRBJ1-1, with D unclear. This CDR3 spans 13 amino acids. Germline V lookup: CDR1 SQVTM, CDR2 ANQGSEA. V was shortened by 4 bases and J by 1 base, with 10 bases between the two germline ends. The CDR3 coding sequence is TGCAGCGTTGGGGTGCACGCGAACACTGAAGCTTTCTTT. Protein sequence: CSVGVHANTEAFF.

This clonotype was recorded at least ten times. This chain connects TRBV6-5 to TRBJ2-2, with TRBD2 matching 10 bases. This CDR3 comprises 17 residues. Germline CDR1 and CDR2: MNHEY and SVGAGI. V shed 10 bases, J shed 7 bases, and the junction held 18 bases outside the gene matches. The chain's CDR3 is CATTPPGTSGVDGELFF. The CDR3 DNA reads TGTGCCACCACACCACCTGGTACTAGCGGGGTGGACGGGGAGCTGTTTTTT.

This clonotype has only a few counts. The chain recombines TRBV20-1 with TRBJ2-2, with 11 bases that match TRBD2. Germline V gives CDR1 DFQATT, CDR2 SNEGSKA (reference sequence). The CDR3 length is 15 residues. The junction had 6 bases not matched to a gene; V was cut back by 3 bases and J by 6 bases. CDR3 residues: CSASAGTSGSGELFF. Written as DNA, the CDR3 is TGCAGTGCTAGTGCCGGGACTAGCGGTTCCGGGGAGCTGTTTTTT.

In the case of this clonotype: It is likely a read error, because the conserved phenylalanine at the end of the CDR3 is missing. The rearrangement uses TRBV6-2 or TRBV6-3 and TRBJ2-7, with 7 positions matching TRBD2. With 7 bases clipped from V and 2 bases from J, the junction kept 11 bases outside the gene matches. The CDR3 consists of 15 residues. CDR1 MNHEY and CDR2 SVGEGT come from the germline V gene. CDR3 in DNA: TGTGCCAGCACTGACCGGGAGGACGTGACCTACGAGCAGTACATC. This codes for CASTDREDVTYEQYI.

The rearrangement links TRBV30 to TRBJ1-6; possible D gene TRBD1, 5 bases. Trimming shortened V by 2 bases and J by 7 bases, and 12 bases separated the two germline ends. Per germline, CDR1 GTSNPN and CDR2 SVGIG (reference sequence). The CDR3 has 14 amino acids. The CDR3 spells CAWSPGLVNSPLHF. Written as DNA, the CDR3 is TGTGCCTGGAGTCCGGGACTGGTAAATTCACCCCTCCACTTT.

The sample holds a few counts of this clonotype. The chain employs TRBV5-1 and TRBJ2-5, with D perhaps TRBD1 or TRBD2 (5 bases each). V lost 0 bases, J lost 4 bases, and 10 bases lay in between. The CDR3 runs to 14 residues. Germline CDR1 is SGHRS and CDR2 is YFSETQ. The CDR3 DNA reads as TGCGCCAGCAGCTTGGCGGGACCCCCAGAGACCCAGTACTTC. This codes for CASSLAGPPETQYF.

This clonotype was seen at least ten times. The J gene is TRBJ2-5, the V gene TRBV15, with D tentatively TRBD1 (6 bases). CDR1 is LNHNV and CDR2 is YYDKDF in the germline V gene (reference sequence). V lost 2 bases, J lost 0 bases, and 16 bases lay in between. This CDR3 has 17 residues. CDR3 nucleotide sequence: TGTGCCACCAGCAGAAGCTTCAGGACAGAATACCAAGAGACCCAGTACTTC. The encoded protein is CATSRSFRTEYQETQYF. The entire variable domain, with the rest obtained from reference TRBV15 and TRBJ2-5, is as follows: DAMVIQNPRYQVTQFGKPVTLSCSQTLNHNVMYWYQQKSSQAPKLLFHYYDKDFNNEADTPDNFQSRRPNTSFCFLDIRSPGLGDTAMYLCATSRSFRTEYQETQYFGPGTRLLVL.

This clonotype was counted ten times or more. CDR3 sequence reads: CASSYQSRTGDSPLHF. In DNA, the CDR3 is TGCGCCAGCAGCTACCAAAGCCGGACAGGGGATTCACCCCTCCACTTT. V gene TRBV4-3 combines with J gene TRBJ1-6; the match to TRBD1 covers 9 bases. Germline CDR1 and CDR2: LGHNA and YSLEER. V was pared by 5 bases and J by 8 bases, with 10 bases of the junction left unmatched. The CDR3 covers 16 residues.

This chain connects TRBV7-8 to TRBJ2-2, with D unresolved. The CDR3 has 15 amino acids. Germline V gene data show CDR1 as SGHVS and CDR2 as FQNEAQ. V lost 1 base, J lost 4 bases, and 10 bases lay in between. The CDR3 here is CASSLDADFTGELFF. The CDR3 DNA reads as TGTGCCAGCAGCTTAGATGCGGATTTCACCGGGGAGCTGTTTTTT.

This chain connects TRBV27 to TRBJ1-2; tentatively, D is TRBD1 (5 bases). The CDR3 spans 14 residues. Germline loops: CDR1 MNHEY, CDR2 SMNVEV (reference sequence). V lost 5 bases and J lost 6, with 16 bases in between. CDR3 sequence reads: CASSPLPGANGYTF. The CDR3 DNA is TGTGCCAGCAGTCCCCTGCCCGGGGCAAATGGCTACACCTTC.

This clonotype was detected many times. The V call is TRBV10-3, the J call TRBJ2-7; no clear D gene. Trimming took off 0 bases at V and 6 bases at J, with 9 bases between the two ends. Germline CDR1 reads ENHRY; CDR2 reads SYGVKD. The CDR3 loop spans 13 amino acids. CDR3: CAISESSVGEQYF. In nucleotides, the CDR3 is TGTGCCATCAGTGAGTCAAGTGTAGGCGAGCAGTACTTC.

This clonotype was found many times. This chain uses TRBV20-1 with TRBJ2-7; TRBD1 aligns across 9 bases. Germline CDR1 reads DFQATT; CDR2 reads SNEGSKA (reference sequence). V shed 5 bases, J shed 2 bases, and the junction held 4 bases outside the gene matches. CDR3 size: 13 residues. CDR3 nucleotides: TGCAGTGCTTTGACAGGGGGTGCCTACGAGCAGTACTTC. Translated, it gives CSALTGGAYEQYF.

This clonotype was observed a handful of times. The junction departs from the called germline gene at one end, perhaps through a read error. This chain links TRBV4-1 with TRBJ1-1; D gene unclear. Germline V CDR1 and CDR2: MGHRA, YSYEKL. The CDR3 is 13 residues long. Written as DNA, the CDR3 is TGCGCCAGCAGCCCCGGACGTAACACTGAAGCTTGCTTT. This translates into CASSPGRNTEACF.

This clonotype was observed once. Here the CDR3 DNA reads TGTGCCAGCAGTGACAGGCCTGGCTACACCTTC. Its protein is CASSDRPGYTF. The chain joins TRBV2 to TRBJ1-2; D is unresolved. Germline values: CDR1 SNHLY, CDR2 FYNNEI. V lost 3 bases and J lost 7, with 6 bases in between. CDR3 size: 11 residues. The full variable domain, with the rest looked up from reference TRBV2 and TRBJ1-2, is EPEVTQTPSHQVTQMGQEVILRCVPISNHLYFYWYRQILGQKVEFLVSFYNNEISEKSEIFDDQFSVERPDGSNFTLKIRSTKLEDSAMYFCASSDRPGYTFGSGTRLTVV.

This clonotype was detected ten times or more. This chain links TRBV9 with TRBJ1-5, with D perhaps TRBD1 (5 bases). CDR1 SGDLS and CDR2 YYNGEE come from the germline V gene. Trimming stripped 3 bases from V and 4 bases from J, with 8 bases between. The CDR3 runs to 13 residues. The DNA for the CDR3 is TGTGCCAGCAGCGATGAGGGGAATCAGCCCCAGCATTTT. This gives the protein CASSDEGNQPQHF. The full variable domain, rest sourced from reference TRBV9 and TRBJ1-5, is DSGVTQTPKHLITATGQRVTLRCSPRSGDLSVYWYQQSLDQGLQFLIQYYNGEERAKGNILERFSAQQFPDLHSELNLSSLELGDSALYFCASSDEGNQPQHFGDGTRLSIL.

In this sample, this clonotype turned up many times. This chain joins TRBV6-2 or TRBV6-3 and TRBJ2-5; possibly TRBD1 for D (6 bases). Germline V gives CDR1 MNHEY, CDR2 SVGEGT. The CDR3 is 16 residues long. V was trimmed by 0 bases and J by 5 bases, leaving 16 bases between them. The CDR3 nucleotides read TGTGCCAGCAGTTACTCCCGCCCGACAGGCAGGGAGACCCAGTACTTC. It is translated as CASSYSRPTGRETQYF.

The chain joins TRBV6-5 to TRBJ1-2; D is ambiguous. The ends were cut back, 0 bases at V and 8 bases at J, with 7 bases in the middle. Looked up from germline, CDR1 is MNHEY and CDR2 is SVGAGI. The CDR3 length is 12 residues. The CDR3 loop is CASSYSDEGYTF. In DNA, the CDR3 is TGTGCCAGCAGTTACTCCGACGAGGGCTACACCTTC.

The sample holds many counts of this clonotype. The V gene is TRBV28, the J gene TRBJ2-7; TRBD2 matches at 7 bases. This CDR3 comprises 15 residues. Germline V gene data show CDR1 as MDHEN and CDR2 as SYDVKM. V gave up 5 bases and J gave up 4 bases; unmatched junction bases: 11. The CDR3 sequence is CASSPGGGRAYEQYF. In DNA form, the CDR3 reads TGTGCCAGCAGTCCTGGGGGGGGGAGAGCTTACGAGCAGTACTTC.